A single sample is the source of the 21 T cell receptor beta chains below, sequenced in a study of T-cell memory formation after mild COVID-19. TCRdb used MiXCR to reprocess the 5' RACE reads, holding one entry per CDR3 protein. The sample holds approximately 250,000 distinct CDR3 sequences, less than 20% seen once. Specimen: PBMCs or a T cell subset sorted from them (not recorded which). Receptors were obtained from an adult woman who had mild COVID-19 (a few samples of this study predate the infection). Cell type and time point are not known.

J is TRBJ2-2 and V is TRBV4-1; D is ambiguous. The germline V and J ends were trimmed by 1 base and 7 bases, with 16 bases remaining between them. This CDR3 is 16 amino acids long. Germline CDR1 MGHRA, CDR2 YSYEKL. The CDR3: CASSQAGRKNDGELFF. CDR3 bases: TGCGCCAGCAGCCAAGCGGGTCGAAAGAATGACGGGGAGCTGTTTTTT.

The chain recombines TRBV7-3 with TRBJ2-2; D is uncertain. The germline V and J ends were trimmed by 10 bases and 1 base, with 10 bases remaining between them. This CDR3 is 13 amino acids long. Germline V gene lookup returns CDR1 SGHTA and CDR2 FQGTGA. CDR3 loop: CATRSGNTGELFF. Here the CDR3 DNA reads TGTGCCACCCGATCAGGGAACACCGGGGAGCTGTTTTTT. The full variable domain, rest sourced from reference TRBV7-3 and TRBJ2-2, is GAGVSQTPSNKVTEKGKYVELRCDPISGHTALYWYRQSLGQGPEFLIYFQGTGAADDSGLPNDRFFAVRPEGSVSTLKIQRTERGDSAVYLCATRSGNTGELFFGEGSRLTVL.

This clonotype has just a few counts. V usage is TRBV3-1 and J usage is TRBJ2-5, with D hard to call. The CDR3 consists of 15 residues. CDR1 and CDR2 (germline): LGHDT, YNNKEL (reference sequence). With 0 bases removed from V and 5 bases from J, the gap between germline ends came to 13 bases. Here the CDR3 DNA reads TGTGCCAGCAGCCAAGAGCCTAGACCGGGCGAGACCCAGTACTTC. This encodes CASSQEPRPGETQYF.

The rearrangement uses TRBV2 and TRBJ1-4, with TRBD1 as a possible D gene (6 bases). Germline V gene sequence: CDR1 SNHLY, CDR2 FYNNEI. V shed 5 bases and J shed 8 bases, with 15 bases lying between them. The CDR3 loop spans 14 amino acids. CDR3 loop: CASSMDSLGEKLFF. The CDR3 DNA is TGTGCCAGCAGTATGGACAGCCTGGGAGAAAAACTGTTTTTT.

This sequence joins TRBV29-1 and TRBJ2-7, with D perhaps TRBD2 (6 bases). With 3 bases removed from V and 6 bases from J, the gap between germline ends came to 12 bases. The CDR3 length is 12 residues. In germline, CDR1 is SQVTM, CDR2 ANQGSEA. In nucleotides, the CDR3 is TGCAGCGTTGAGATGGGGGGAGCCGAGCAGTACTTC. Translated: CSVEMGGAEQYF.

This clonotype was detected ten times or more. The chain is built from TRBV30 and TRBJ2-1; D uncertain. Germline V lookup: CDR1 GTSNPN, CDR2 SVGIG (reference sequence). Deletions cut 5 bases from V and 4 bases from J, with 15 bases between. The CDR3 runs 14 residues. CDR3 residues: CAWAGRTPYNEQFF. CDR3 nucleotide sequence: TGTGCCTGGGCCGGCAGGACGCCATACAATGAGCAGTTCTTC.

This clonotype was observed a few times. DNA of the CDR3: TGTGCCAGCAGCCAAACCTGGGGGAACACTGAAGCTTTCTTT. This gives the protein CASSQTWGNTEAFF. The V and J genes are TRBV4-2 and TRBJ1-1; D is uncertain. The germline V gene has CDR1 LGHNA and CDR2 YNFKEQ. The CDR3 totals 14 residues. Trimming stripped 2 bases from V and 1 base from J, with 8 bases between.

The table lists this clonotype with a few counts. The V and J genes are TRBV4-1 and TRBJ1-2; no clear D. From germline, CDR1 is MGHRA and CDR2 YSYEKL. V was clipped by 0 bases and J by 3 bases, with 2 bases between them. This CDR3 is 12 amino acids long. CDR3 loop: CASSQEDYGYTF. The CDR3 coding sequence is TGCGCCAGCAGCCAAGAAGACTATGGCTACACCTTC.

This clonotype was seen only a few times. The CDR3 spells CASSLLTGGTEAFF. In DNA form, the CDR3 reads TGTGCCAGCAGCCTACTTACCGGGGGCACTGAAGCTTTCTTT. The chain couples TRBV5-5 to TRBJ1-1; D may be TRBD1 (5 bases). Trimming took off 4 bases at V and 4 bases at J, with 14 bases between the two ends. In germline, CDR1 is SGHKS, CDR2 YYEKEE (reference sequence). CDR3 size: 14 residues. The whole variable domain, remainder taken from reference TRBV5-5 and TRBJ1-1, is DAGVTQSPTHLIKTRGQQVTLRCSPISGHKSVSWYQQVLGQGPQFIFQYYEKEERGRGNFPDRFSARQFPNYSSELNVNALLLGDSALYLCASSLLTGGTEAFFGQGTRLTVV.

This clonotype showed up just a few times. The chain is built from TRBV5-1 and TRBJ2-1; TRBD1 agrees at 9 bases. V lost 3 bases and J lost 3; bases outside the gene matches: 4. The length of the CDR3 is 15 residues. The germline V gene encodes CDR1 SGHRS and CDR2 YFSETQ. The CDR3 DNA sequence: TGCGCCAGCAGCTCTCCGGGACAGGGCTACAATGAGCAGTTCTTC. Amino acid sequence: CASSSPGQGYNEQFF.

The chain has TRBV12-3 or TRBV12-4 and TRBJ2-2; the D gene is possibly TRBD2 (6 bases). The CDR3 loop spans 13 amino acids. V gave up 5 bases and J gave up 6 bases, with 10 bases separating them. The CDR3 coding sequence is TGTGCCAGCAGTCCGGGCGGGGCCGGGGAGCTGTTTTTT. Translated, it gives CASSPGGAGELFF.

This clonotype was recorded at least ten times. CDR3 sequence: CASSYQGLPTYEQYF. The CDR3, as DNA: TGTGCCAGCAGCTACCAGGGATTGCCCACCTACGAGCAGTACTTC. The chain uses TRBV7-9 and TRBJ2-7; perhaps TRBD1 as D (5 bases). In germline, CDR1 is SEHNR, CDR2 FQNEAQ (reference sequence). V gave up 4 bases and J gave up 2 bases, with 15 bases separating them. This CDR3 contains 15 residues.

The table lists this clonotype with a count of one. The chain recombines TRBV12-3 or TRBV12-4 with TRBJ2-4, with D possibly TRBD2 on 5 matching bases. The V end lost 3 bases, the J end lost 0 bases, and 9 bases lay between the germline ends. This CDR3 has 15 residues. The CDR3 protein is CASSFLAVAKNIQYF. As DNA, the CDR3 is TGTGCCAGCAGTTTTCTAGCTGTAGCCAAAAACATTCAGTACTTC.

This clonotype appeared many times. The junction departs from germline at one end; a sequencing error may be responsible. The chain is built from TRBV5-1 and TRBJ2-5; 10 nucleotides agree with TRBD1. The CDR3 is 14 amino acids. Germline V gives CDR1 SGHRS, CDR2 YFSETQ. In nucleotides, the CDR3 is TGTGCCAGCAGTCCGACAGGGGGCAGAGAGACCCAGTACTTC. This gives the protein CASSPTGGRETQYF. Filled out from reference TRBV5-1 and TRBJ2-5, the complete variable domain reads KAGVTQTPRYLIKTRGQQVTLSCSPISGHRSVSWYQQTPGQGLQFLFEYFSETQRNKGNFPGRFSGRQFSNSRSEMNVSTLELGDSALYLCASSPTGGRETQYFGPGTRLLVL.

The chain recombines TRBV12-3 or TRBV12-4 with TRBJ1-6; D gene ambiguous. Trimming cost V 5 bases and J 9 bases, with 17 bases left between them. CDR3 size: 15 residues. CDR3 in amino acids: CASSQSGKPASPLHF. The CDR3 DNA reads as TGTGCCAGCAGTCAATCTGGGAAGCCGGCTTCACCCCTCCACTTT.

In its sample, this clonotype was seen a few times. J is TRBJ2-3 and V is TRBV3-1, with D possibly matching TRBD2 (5 bases). This CDR3 has 12 residues. Trimming shortened V by 2 bases and J by 7 bases, and 7 bases separated the two germline ends. Germline V CDR1 and CDR2: LGHDT, YNNKEL (reference sequence). CDR3 region: CASSQLGNTQYF. The DNA of the CDR3 is TGTGCCAGCAGCCAACTCGGGAATACGCAGTATTTT.

This chain connects TRBV20-1 to TRBJ2-3, with a tentative D call TRBD1 (6 bases). Trimming removed 0 bases at V and 1 base at J, with 11 bases between. CDR1 and CDR2 from the germline V gene are DFQATT and SNEGSKA (reference sequence). The CDR3 is made up of 15 amino acids. In DNA, the CDR3 is TGCAGTGCTAGAGACAACAGGGACCGCACAGATACGCAGTATTTT. It translates to CSARDNRDRTDTQYF.

The genes are TRBV24-1 and TRBJ2-6; D not resolved. This CDR3 has 14 residues. Germline V CDR1 and CDR2: KGHDR, SFDVKD. V was pared by 4 bases and J by 5 bases, with 8 bases between. CDR3: CATSDSARANVLTF. CDR3 DNA: TGTGCCACCAGTGACTCCGCAAGGGCCAACGTCCTGACTTTC.

Only a few counts were recorded for this clonotype. This sequence joins TRBV7-8 and TRBJ2-7; D possibly uses TRBD1 or TRBD2 (5 bases each). The CDR3 extends over 15 amino acids. Trimming cost V 0 bases and J 0 bases, with 9 bases left between them. Germline lookup yields CDR1 SGHVS and CDR2 FQNEAQ. CDR3 nucleotides: TGTGCCAGCAGCTTAGCCCCAGGGAGCTCCTACGAGCAGTACTTC. Its protein product is CASSLAPGSSYEQYF. The full variable domain, rest sourced from reference TRBV7-8 and TRBJ2-7, is GAGVSQSPRYKVAKRGQDVALRCDPISGHVSLFWYQQALGQGPEFLTYFQNEAQLDKSGLPSDRFFAERPEGSVSTLKIQRTQQEDSAVYLCASSLAPGSSYEQYFGPGTRLTVT.

The V gene is TRBV28, the J gene TRBJ2-5; 8 bases line up with TRBD1. Germline values: CDR1 MDHEN, CDR2 SYDVKM. Losses at the gene ends were 3 bases for V and 3 bases for J; bases not matched to a gene: 3. This CDR3 spans 14 amino acids. CDR3 region: CASSFQGAKETQYF. CDR3 in DNA: TGTGCCAGCAGTTTCCAGGGGGCAAAAGAGACCCAGTACTTC. Based on the CDR3 plus reference TRBV28 and TRBJ2-5, the full variable domain is DVKVTQSSRYLVKRTGEKVFLECVQDMDHENMFWYRQDPGLGLRLIYFSYDVKMKEKGDIPEGYSVSREKKERFSLILESASTNQTSMYLCASSFQGAKETQYFGPGTRLLVL.

This clonotype showed up just a few times. V and J are TRBV12-3 or TRBV12-4 and TRBJ1-1; no reliable D call. This CDR3 spans 13 amino acids. The V end lost 6 bases, the J end lost 5 bases, and 13 bases lay between the germline ends. The CDR3 spells CASSKMPGTEAFF. For the CDR3, the DNA is TGTGCCAGCAGCAAAATGCCCGGTACTGAAGCTTTCTTT.